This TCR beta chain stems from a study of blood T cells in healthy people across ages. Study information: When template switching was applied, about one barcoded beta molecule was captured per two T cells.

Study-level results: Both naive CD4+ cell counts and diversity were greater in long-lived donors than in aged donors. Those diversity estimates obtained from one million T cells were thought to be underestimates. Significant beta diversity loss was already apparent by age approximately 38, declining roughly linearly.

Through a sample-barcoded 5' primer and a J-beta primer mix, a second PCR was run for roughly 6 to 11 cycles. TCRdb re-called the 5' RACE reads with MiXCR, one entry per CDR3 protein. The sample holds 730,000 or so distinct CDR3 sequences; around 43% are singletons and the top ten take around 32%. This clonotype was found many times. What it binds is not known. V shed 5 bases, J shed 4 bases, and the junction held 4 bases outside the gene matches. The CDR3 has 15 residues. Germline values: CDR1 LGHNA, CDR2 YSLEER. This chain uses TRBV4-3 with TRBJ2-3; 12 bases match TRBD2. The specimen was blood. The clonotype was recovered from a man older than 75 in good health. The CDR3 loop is CASSRLAGESDTQYF. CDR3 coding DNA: TGCGCCAGCAGCAGACTAGCGGGAGAATCAGATACGCAGTATTTT.